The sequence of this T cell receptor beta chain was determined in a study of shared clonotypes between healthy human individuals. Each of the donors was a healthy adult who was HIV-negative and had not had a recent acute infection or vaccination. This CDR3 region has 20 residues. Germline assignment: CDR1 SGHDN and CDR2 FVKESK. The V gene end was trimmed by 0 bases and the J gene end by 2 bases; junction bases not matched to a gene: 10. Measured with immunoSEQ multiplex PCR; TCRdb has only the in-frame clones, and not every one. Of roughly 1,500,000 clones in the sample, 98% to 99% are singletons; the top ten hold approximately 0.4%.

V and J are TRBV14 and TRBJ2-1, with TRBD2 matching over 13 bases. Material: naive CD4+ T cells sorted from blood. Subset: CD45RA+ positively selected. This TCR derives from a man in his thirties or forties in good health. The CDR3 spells CASSQDPGGLAGFTYNEQFF. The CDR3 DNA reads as TGTGCCAGCAGCCAAGATCCAGGGGGACTAGCGGGGTTCACCTACAATGAGCAGTTCTTC. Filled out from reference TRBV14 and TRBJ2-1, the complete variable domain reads EAGVTQFPSHSVIEKGQTVTLRCDPISGHDNLYWYRRVMGKEIKFLLHFVKESKQDESGMPNNRFLAERTGGTYSTLKVQPAELEDSGVYFCASSQDPGGLAGFTYNEQFFGPGTRLTVL.